These 8 T cell receptor beta chains share one sample of origin, sequenced in a study of early stage breast cancer tumors. Produced via immunoSEQ multiplex PCR; TCRdb's table is partial and in-frame only. This sample has roughly 10,000 clones; roughly 68% occur once, and the top ten carry more than 6%. Sequencing input: breast tumor tissue. The origin of the receptors is a person aged 45 to 59 with breast cancer.

The rearrangement links TRBV18 to TRBJ1-2, with D possibly being TRBD1 (5 bases). CDR1 and CDR2 (germline): KGHSH, LQKENI. This CDR3 comprises 14 residues. The V end lost 3 bases, the J end lost 4 bases, and 12 bases lay between the germline ends. CDR3 in amino acids: CASSPAGRGYGYTF. CDR3 DNA: TGTGCCAGCTCACCGGCGGGGCGAGGCTATGGCTACACCTTC. The full variable domain, in which reference TRBV18 and TRBJ1-2 provide the parts outside the CDR3, is NAGVMQNPRHLVRRRGQEARLRCSPMKGHSHVYWYRQLPEEGLKFMVYLQKENIIDESGMPKERFSAEFPKEGPSILRIQQVVRGDSAAYFCASSPAGRGYGYTFGSGTRLTVV.

This clone occurred a few times. The chain recombines TRBV6-6 with TRBJ2-5; possible D gene TRBD2, 5 bases. Germline CDR1 and CDR2: MNHNY and SVGAGI (reference sequence). CDR3 length: 14 residues. Trimming cost V 0 bases and J 5 bases, with 10 bases left between them. This CDR3 reads CASSYSRVLETQYF. The CDR3 coding sequence is TGTGCCAGCAGTTACTCGAGGGTTTTGGAGACCCAGTACTTC.

The gene calls are TRBV12-2 and TRBJ2-3; the DNA was not compared with TRBD2, the D call given in the table. TRBV12-2 is a known pseudogene. The length of the CDR3 is 14 residues. The CDR3 DNA reads as TGTGCAAGTCGCTTAGTCCTGAGCACAGATACGCAGTATTTT. This gives the protein CASRLVLSTDTQYF.

The chain has TRBV6-5 and TRBJ2-7, with 9 bases fitting TRBD1. The CDR3 length is 15 residues. The V gene's germline CDR1 is MNHEY and CDR2 SVGAGI. The ends lost 6 bases at V and 5 bases at J; junction bases unmatched: 11. The chain's CDR3 is CASSLVGTGTHEQYF. The CDR3 nucleotides are TGTGCCAGCAGCCTCGTCGGGACAGGGACACACGAGCAGTACTTC.

This chain connects TRBV19 to TRBJ1-4; the match to TRBD1 covers 10 bases. Germline V lookup: CDR1 LNHDA, CDR2 SQIVND (reference sequence). V was clipped by 5 bases and J by 7 bases; unmatched bases: 7. This CDR3 spans 15 amino acids. This chain's CDR3 is CASSPPTGGREKLFF. The CDR3 DNA follows: TGTGCCAGTAGTCCCCCGACAGGGGGCCGTGAAAAACTGTTTTTT.

The chain recombines TRBV18 with TRBJ1-1, with D possibly being TRBD1 (6 bases). The ends were cut back, 2 bases at V and 1 base at J, with 11 bases in the middle. The CDR3 totals 15 residues. Germline CDR1 is KGHSH and CDR2 is LQKENI. For the CDR3, the DNA is TGTGCCAGCTCACCAAGGCAGGGGACGAACACTGAAGCTTTCTTT. It specifies CASSPRQGTNTEAFF.

This chain connects TRBV18 to TRBJ2-3; TRBD2 agrees at 8 bases. CDR3 length equals 21 residues. Trimming cost V 1 base and J 6 bases; bases outside gene matches: 24. Looked up from germline, CDR1 is KGHSH and CDR2 is LQKENI. Written as DNA, the CDR3 is TGTGCCAGCTCACCACACCAACCGAGGCTCTCGAATAGCGGGGTTATGGATACGCAGTATTTT. It specifies CASSPHQPRLSNSGVMDTQYF.

The rearrangement joins TRBV6-1 to TRBJ1-1; no clear D gene. CDR1 MNHNS and CDR2 SASEGT come from the germline V gene. CDR3 length: 13 amino acids. Trimming took 7 bases from V and 7 from J, leaving 16 bases between them. CDR3 in amino acids: CASTLGIPSEAFF. DNA for the CDR3: TGTGCCAGCACCCTAGGGATACCGAGTGAAGCTTTCTTT.